A single sample is the source of the 32 T cell receptor beta chains below, sequenced in a study of blood T cell repertoires in COVID-19. Repertoires were generated with immunoSEQ multiplex PCR, while TCRdb's copy carries only in-frame clones and drops some. The sample carries about 230,000 clones, around 86% recorded once. Input material: peripheral blood. All receptors derive from a man in his fifties or sixties with COVID-19, enrolled during active disease.

The chain has TRBV23-1 and TRBJ1-5; D perhaps matches TRBD1 (6 bases). TRBV23-1 is an ORF for which the function is uncertain. The CDR3 totals 16 residues. The V end was cut by 6 bases, the J end by 4 bases, with 19 bases between. CDR3 amino acids: CASSPIEGGHNQPQHF. The CDR3 bases are TGCGCCAGCAGCCCAATCGAGGGGGGGCATAATCAGCCCCAGCATTTT.

V is TRBV11-1 and J is TRBJ1-2; tentative D call: TRBD1 (6 bases). Trimming shortened V by 5 bases and J by 7 bases, and 14 bases separated the two germline ends. Germline CDR1 is SGHAT and CDR2 is FQDESV (reference sequence). The CDR3 totals 13 residues. CDR3 nucleotides: TGTGCCAGCAGCCCCCAGGGGAGTGGTGGCTACACCTTC. Encoded protein: CASSPQGSGGYTF.

The chain links TRBV15 to TRBJ2-7; D is possibly TRBD2 (5 bases). The CDR3 is 13 amino acids. The germline gives CDR1 LNHNV, CDR2 YYDKDF (reference sequence). Trimming took off 4 bases at V and 3 bases at J, with 10 bases between the two ends. The CDR3 nucleotides are TGTGCCACCAGCATACTACGGGGCTACGAGCAGTACTTC. This codes for CATSILRGYEQYF.

CDR3 loop: CASSLEAGSGELFF. The DNA for the CDR3 is TGTGCCAGCAGCTTAGAGGCAGGGTCCGGGGAGCTGTTTTTT. The rearrangement uses TRBV11-2 and TRBJ2-2, with D possibly being TRBD1 (5 bases). This CDR3 comprises 14 residues. Germline V CDR1 and CDR2: SGHAT, FQNNGV. Trimming removed 0 bases at V and 6 bases at J, with 8 bases between.

The CDR3 DNA is TGTGCCAGCAGCCGTTGGACAGGAACGTTCAATCAGCCCCAGCATTTT. Residues: CASSRWTGTFNQPQHF. The rearrangement joins TRBV7-9 to TRBJ1-5; 7 positions agree with TRBD1. The length of the CDR3 is 16 residues. With V trimmed by 5 bases and J by 3 bases, 10 bases remained unmatched. In germline, CDR1 is SEHNR, CDR2 FQNEAQ (reference sequence).

For the CDR3, the DNA is TGTGCCAGCAGTTTATCATCCAGCGGGGGGTCGGCTGATACGCAGTATTTT. It is translated as CASSLSSSGGSADTQYF. This chain joins TRBV28 and TRBJ2-3, with TRBD2 matching 9 bases. This CDR3 comprises 17 residues. Per the germline V gene, CDR1 is MDHEN and CDR2 is SYDVKM. The J segment lost 6 bases and the V segment lost 1 base, leaving 11 bases of the junction unmatched.

The V call is TRBV2, the J call TRBJ2-7; D not certain. The CDR3 spans 14 residues. In germline, CDR1 is SNHLY, CDR2 FYNNEI. V dropped 6 bases and J dropped 3 bases, with 15 bases sitting between them. CDR3: CASSIERQVYEQYF. The CDR3 coding sequence is TGTGCCAGCAGCATAGAGCGCCAAGTCTACGAGCAGTACTTC. Supplemented by reference TRBV2 and TRBJ2-7, the full variable domain reads EPEVTQTPSHQVTQMGQEVILRCVPISNHLYFYWYRQILGQKVEFLVSFYNNEISEKSEIFDDQFSVERPDGSNFTLKIRSTKLEDSAMYFCASSIERQVYEQYFGPGTRLTVT.

This rearrangement joins TRBV28 to TRBJ1-5, with 8 bases identical to TRBD1. Germline V gives CDR1 MDHEN, CDR2 SYDVKM. V was pared by 3 bases and J by 2 bases, with 0 bases of the junction left unmatched. The length of the CDR3 is 14 residues. In DNA, the CDR3 is TGTGCCAGCAGTTTGACAGGGGGCAATCAGCCCCAGCATTTT. Translation gives CASSLTGGNQPQHF.

In this sample, this clone turned up once. The rearrangement links TRBV18 to TRBJ2-2; 12 bases fit TRBD1. This CDR3 spans 15 amino acids. In germline, CDR1 is KGHSH, CDR2 LQKENI. V lost 8 bases and J lost 5; bases outside the gene matches: 6. The CDR3 is CASRDRGRWTGELFF. As DNA, the CDR3 is TGTGCCAGCCGGGACAGGGGGCGGTGGACCGGGGAGCTGTTTTTT.

The chain recombines TRBV27 with TRBJ2-1; possible D gene TRBD1, 5 bases. The CDR3 sequence is 14 residues long. V lost 7 bases and J 6 bases, leaving 16 bases between the germline ends. Germline V gene data show CDR1 as MNHEY and CDR2 as SMNVEV (reference sequence). The CDR3 loop reads CASNPRDPSNEQFF. The CDR3 nucleotides are TGTGCCAGCAACCCCAGGGATCCTTCCAATGAGCAGTTCTTC.

The chain couples TRBV7-2 to TRBJ2-7, with TRBD2 matching over 7 bases. After removal of 4 bases from V and 1 base from J, the junction contained 10 bases not matched to a gene. The germline V gene encodes CDR1 SGHTA and CDR2 FQGNSA. The CDR3 is 16 residues long. CDR3 sequence: CASSWKTSSQSYEQYF. The CDR3 nucleotides read TGTGCCAGCAGCTGGAAGACTAGCTCCCAATCCTACGAGCAGTACTTC.

The chain is built from TRBV7-9 and TRBJ2-1; 7 bases agree with TRBD1. This CDR3 has 17 residues. The V gene end was trimmed by 5 bases and the J gene end by 2 bases; junction bases not matched to a gene: 12. Germline values: CDR1 SEHNR, CDR2 FQNEAQ (reference sequence). This CDR3 is CASSPLDRARAYNEQFF. As DNA, the CDR3 is TGTGCCAGCAGCCCGTTAGACAGGGCGAGGGCCTACAATGAGCAGTTCTTC.

The chain carries TRBV10-3 and TRBJ1-2; no reliable D call. Per the germline V gene, CDR1 is ENHRY and CDR2 is SYGVKD. The V end lost 6 bases, the J end lost 1 base, and 6 bases lay between the germline ends. The CDR3 has 12 amino acids. The CDR3 nucleotides are TGTGCCATCAGAACAGATAACTATGGCTACACCTTC. This encodes CAIRTDNYGYTF.

The chain has TRBV9 and TRBJ2-3; D unresolved. Germline lookup yields CDR1 SGDLS and CDR2 YYNGEE. This CDR3 spans 16 amino acids. Trimming stripped 2 bases from V and 2 bases from J, with 15 bases between. CDR3 DNA: TGTGCCAGCAGCGTTGGCGGCCTCGAAGTCACAGATACGCAGTATTTT. Its protein product is CASSVGGLEVTDTQYF.

The chain recombines TRBV11-2 with TRBJ1-6; 7 bases fit TRBD1. The germline gives CDR1 SGHAT, CDR2 FQNNGV. The V segment lost 5 bases and the J segment 11 bases; nucleotides outside the gene matches: 12. This CDR3 has 15 amino acids. The CDR3 reads CASSPPTGHSTPLHF. CDR3 sequence (DNA): TGTGCCAGCAGCCCCCCGACAGGGCACTCGACACCCCTCCACTTT.

The V gene is TRBV3-1 (or the pseudogene TRBV3-2), the J gene TRBJ1-1; D unresolved. This CDR3 contains 17 residues. Germline loops: CDR1 LGHDT, CDR2 YNNKEL (reference sequence). Trimming pared 4 bases from V and 0 bases from J, leaving 18 bases between. The CDR3 DNA is TGTGCCAGCAGCCTCTCCCGACTCACGCCCATGAACACTGAAGCTTTCTTT. Translating it yields CASSLSRLTPMNTEAFF.

This chain uses TRBV5-1 with TRBJ2-7; TRBD2 aligns across 7 bases. From germline, CDR1 is SGHRS and CDR2 YFSETQ. The CDR3 is 13 residues long. J gave up 7 bases and V 2 bases, and 6 bases lay outside the gene matches. The CDR3 DNA reads as TGCGCCAGCAGCTTCTTCCTAGCGGAGGAGCAGTACTTC. Translating gives CASSFFLAEEQYF.

This clone appeared a few times. The chain is built from TRBV9 and TRBJ2-7, with TRBD2 matching over 15 bases. Germline V CDR1 and CDR2: SGDLS, YYNGEE. The CDR3 sequence is 19 residues long. The ends lost 3 bases at V and 2 bases at J; junction bases unmatched: 12. CDR3 bases: TGTGCCAGCAGCGCCGGCCTGGGACTAGCGGGGGGAAATACCTACGAGCAGTACTTC. Amino acid sequence: CASSAGLGLAGGNTYEQYF.

This sequence joins TRBV5-1 and TRBJ2-2; D is ambiguous. The V gene's germline CDR1 is SGHRS and CDR2 YFSETQ. This CDR3 contains 14 residues. Trimming pared 3 bases from V and 6 bases from J, leaving 12 bases between. Written as DNA, the CDR3 is TGCGCCAGCAGCTCCGCTTATGGGCCCGGGGAGCTGTTTTTT. Translation: CASSSAYGPGELFF.

The count of this clone is one. The chain combines TRBV30 with TRBJ2-6; perhaps TRBD2 as D (6 bases). This CDR3 is 12 amino acids long. Germline V CDR1 and CDR2: GTSNPN, SVGIG (reference sequence). The CDR3 here is CAGGTGANVLTF. The CDR3 DNA sequence: TGTGCTGGGGGGACTGGGGCCAACGTCCTGACTTTC.

The chain links TRBV25-1 to TRBJ1-1; tentatively, D is TRBD1 (6 bases). Deletions cut 4 bases from V and 3 bases from J, with 9 bases between. The CDR3 is 13 amino acids. The germline gives CDR1 MGHDK, CDR2 SYGVNS. CDR3 sequence (DNA): TGTGCCAGCAGTGCCTACAGGGACACTGAAGCTTTCTTT. This encodes CASSAYRDTEAFF.

The J gene is TRBJ2-7, the V gene TRBV18; D perhaps matches TRBD2 (6 bases). Per germline, CDR1 KGHSH and CDR2 LQKENI. V dropped 4 bases and J dropped 6 bases, with 25 bases sitting between them. The CDR3 contains 17 residues. This chain's CDR3 is CASSLRGAGSYGVEQYF. The CDR3 DNA follows: TGTGCCAGCTCACTGCGAGGGGCGGGATCCTATGGGGTCGAGCAGTACTTC.

The chain carries TRBV5-1 and TRBJ1-1; D might be TRBD1 (5 bases). The germline CDR1 and CDR2 sequences are SGHRS and YFSETQ. The CDR3 length is 13 residues. V was pared by 4 bases and J by 7 bases, with 14 bases between. The CDR3 coding sequence is TGCGCCAGCAGCAGCGACAGTGACATTGAAGCTTTCTTT. This encodes CASSSDSDIEAFF.

J is TRBJ2-2 and V is TRBV11-2; possibly TRBD1 for D (6 bases). The V gene lost 6 bases and the J gene lost 3 bases, with 23 bases spanning the gap. The CDR3 covers 18 residues. CDR1 SGHAT and CDR2 FQNNGV come from the germline V gene. The CDR3 DNA reads TGTGCCAGCAGTCTAAGGGGGAGCGCAGGTTTGGACACCGGGGAGCTGTTTTTT. Translated: CASSLRGSAGLDTGELFF.

Only a few counts were recorded for this clone. The chain carries TRBV4-1 and TRBJ1-5, with D possibly being TRBD1 (5 bases). Germline-derived CDR1 and CDR2 are MGHRA and YSYEKL. The CDR3 is 15 residues long. Trimming cost V 3 bases and J 10 bases, with 19 bases left between them. CDR3 sequence reads: CASSHSGTDNFPQHF. The DNA of the CDR3 is TGCGCCAGCAGCCATTCCGGGACTGATAATTTTCCCCAGCATTTT.

V gene TRBV10-2 combines with J gene TRBJ1-5, with D possibly matching TRBD1 (5 bases). Trimming shortened V by 7 bases and J by 4 bases, and 11 bases separated the two germline ends. The germline V gene encodes CDR1 WSHSY and CDR2 SAAADI. The CDR3 spans 13 residues. CDR3 loop: CASNQGNNQPQHF. In nucleotides, the CDR3 is TGCGCCAGCAATCAGGGAAATAATCAGCCCCAGCATTTT.

This chain connects TRBV6-5 to TRBJ1-1; the D gene is possibly TRBD1 (6 bases). The V gene's germline CDR1 is MNHEY and CDR2 SVGAGI. Trimming left V 6 bases short and J 3 bases short, with 14 bases between. The CDR3 is 14 amino acids. CDR3 loop: CASRQTGRDTEAFF. CDR3 nucleotide sequence: TGTGCCAGCAGACAAACAGGGAGGGACACTGAAGCTTTCTTT.

J is TRBJ1-4 and V is TRBV2; 8 positions match TRBD1. CDR1 SNHLY and CDR2 FYNNEI come from the germline V gene. The CDR3 is made up of 15 amino acids. Trimming took 3 bases from V and 8 from J; bases not matched to a gene: 8. The CDR3 DNA sequence: TGTGCCAGCAGTGACGACAGGGGCTTAAGCGAAAAACTGTTTTTT. Its protein product is CASSDDRGLSEKLFF.

The chain links TRBV6-5 to TRBJ1-1; possibly TRBD1 for D (6 bases). This CDR3 region has 14 residues. V was trimmed by 5 bases and J by 3 bases, leaving 13 bases between them. The germline V gene encodes CDR1 MNHEY and CDR2 SVGAGI. In nucleotides, the CDR3 is TGTGCCAGCAGTCCCGGACAGTCCTACACTGAAGCTTTCTTT. Its protein is CASSPGQSYTEAFF.

This chain connects TRBV20-1 to TRBJ1-5; D remains ambiguous. Germline CDR1 is DFQATT and CDR2 is SNEGSKA (reference sequence). This CDR3 comprises 15 residues. V was clipped by 3 bases and J by 0 bases, with 12 bases between them. Here the CDR3 reads CSASPPVYSNQPQHF. In nucleotides, the CDR3 is TGCAGTGCTAGTCCCCCAGTTTATAGCAATCAGCCCCAGCATTTT.

About this clone itself: One end of the junction is discordant with germline, which a read error may explain. V gene TRBV27 combines with J gene TRBJ2-1; possible D gene TRBD2, 5 bases. Germline V lookup: CDR1 MNHEY, CDR2 SMNVEV (reference sequence). CDR3 length equals 16 residues. The CDR3 is CASSLQNTVLGWVLVF. CDR3 nucleotides: TGTGCCAGCAGTTTGCAGAATACCGTACTAGGGTGGGTATTAGTCTTC.

The genes are TRBV7-2 and TRBJ2-3, with a tentative D call TRBD1 (5 bases). Trimming removed 5 bases from V and 4 bases from J, with 13 bases in between. CDR3 length: 14 residues. Germline V gives CDR1 SGHTA, CDR2 FQGNSA. Here the CDR3 reads CASSLEGVSDTQYF. The CDR3, as DNA: TGTGCCAGCAGCCTGGAAGGGGTCTCAGATACGCAGTATTTT.